Below, one T cell receptor beta chain is given with its context. Its target is unknown. This sample was taken from a study of T cells in Graves' hyperthyroidism and ophthalmopathy. Overall study findings and caveats: Ophthalmopathy and stable hyperthyroidism were told apart by a 13 V-J model.

TCR beta CDR3 sequences were amplified from RNA transcripts. First-round RT-PCR with HTBI primers amplified the TCR CDR3 region. One entry per CDR3 protein, called by TCRdb with MiXCR from the multiplex PCR reads. The data contain a few hundred thousand distinct CDR3 sequences, about half of them seen just once; the ten biggest clones take up 8.2%. The sample consisted of peripheral blood or thyroid tissue (not recorded which). The source is a woman in her late teens or twenties with Graves' hyperthyroidism.

CDR3 sequence reads: CASSTPRGSYEQYF. CDR3 nucleotide sequence: TGTGCCAGTAGTACCCCCCGGGGTTCCTACGAGCAGTACTTC. The chain combines TRBV19 with TRBJ2-7; a possible D gene is TRBD2 (5 bases). Germline V lookup: CDR1 LNHDA, CDR2 SQIVND (reference sequence). Between the trimmed V and J ends, which lost 4 bases and 1 base, there was a span of 11 bases. The CDR3 has 14 amino acids.